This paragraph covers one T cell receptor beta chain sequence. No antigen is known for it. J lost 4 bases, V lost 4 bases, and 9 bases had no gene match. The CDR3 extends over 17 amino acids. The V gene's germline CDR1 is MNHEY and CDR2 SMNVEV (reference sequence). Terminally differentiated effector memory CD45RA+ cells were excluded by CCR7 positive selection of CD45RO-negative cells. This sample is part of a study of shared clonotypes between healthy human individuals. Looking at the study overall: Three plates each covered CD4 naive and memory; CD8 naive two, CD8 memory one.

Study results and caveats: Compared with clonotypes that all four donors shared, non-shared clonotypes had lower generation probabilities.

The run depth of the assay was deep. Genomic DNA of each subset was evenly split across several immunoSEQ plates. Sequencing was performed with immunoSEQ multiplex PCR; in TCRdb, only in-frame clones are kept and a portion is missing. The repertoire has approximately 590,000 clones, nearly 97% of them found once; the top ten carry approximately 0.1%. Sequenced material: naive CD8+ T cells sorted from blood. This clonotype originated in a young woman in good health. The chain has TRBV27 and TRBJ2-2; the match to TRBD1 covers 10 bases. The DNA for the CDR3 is TGTGCCAGCAGTTCTCGACGCCGGGACAGGGGCACCGGGGAGCTGTTTTTT. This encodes CASSSRRRDRGTGELFF.